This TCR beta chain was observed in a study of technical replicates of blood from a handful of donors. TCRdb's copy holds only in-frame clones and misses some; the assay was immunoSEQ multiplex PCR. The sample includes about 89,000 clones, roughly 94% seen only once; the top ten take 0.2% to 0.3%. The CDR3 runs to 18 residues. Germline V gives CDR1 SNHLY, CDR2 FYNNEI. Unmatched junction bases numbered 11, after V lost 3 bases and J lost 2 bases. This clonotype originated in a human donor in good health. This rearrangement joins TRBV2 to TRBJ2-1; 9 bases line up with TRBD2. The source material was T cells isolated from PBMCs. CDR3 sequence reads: CASSEMPSGDSPYNEQFF. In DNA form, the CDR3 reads TGTGCCAGCAGTGAGATGCCTAGCGGGGACTCGCCCTACAATGAGCAGTTCTTC.